The T cell receptor (beta chain) under discussion was sequenced for a study of Tregs in tolerant kidney transplant recipients. Sequenced by immunoSEQ multiplex PCR; TCRdb stores in-frame clones only, minus some. The profile covers 55,000 to 80,000 clones, with 95% to 98% appearing a single time and 0.34% taken by the ten largest. From germline, CDR1 is SGHVS and CDR2 FNYEAQ. The CDR3 is 16 amino acids. V was shortened by 2 bases and J by 5 bases, with 18 bases between the two germline ends. This chain connects TRBV7-6 to TRBJ1-1; D gene ambiguous. Sequenced material: Tregs from blood, taken before the transplant. This sequence originates from a human donor who received a combined kidney and bone marrow transplant. This CDR3 is CASSLFAVSTGTEAFF. The CDR3 DNA sequence: TGTGCCAGCAGCTTATTTGCGGTTTCGACGGGGACTGAAGCTTTCTTT.